Listed below are T cell receptor beta chains from one sample, sequenced in a study of blood T cell repertoires in COVID-19. Data came from immunoSEQ multiplex PCR; TCRdb stores just in-frame clones and leaves some out. Here the sample spans around 190,000 clones, roughly 83% being singletons. Sequenced input: peripheral blood. These receptors were collected from a woman aged 40 to 55 with COVID-19, enrolled during active disease. Each CDR3 is given with its conserved first and last residue. D genes are given only for firm matches. Clone size is given for some rows only: seen once, a few or many times, or a class if the clone is expanded.

TRBJ1-3 TRBV7-2 TRBD1 . CASSGTGGNTIYF TGTGCCAGCAGCGGGACAGGGGGAAACACCATATATTTT
TRBJ2-7 TRBV6-5 . . CASSYESGGGYEQYF TGTGCCAGCAGTTACGAGAGTGGGGGCGGCTACGAGCAGTACTTC
TRBJ1-1 TRBV9 . . CASSVDWQTTEAFF TGTGCCAGCAGCGTAGATTGGCAGACGACAGAAGCTTTCTTT
TRBJ2-2 TRBV2 TRBD2 . CASQETRGGAGELFF TGTGCCAGCCAAGAGACGCGGGGAGGGGCCGGGGAGCTGTTTTTT
TRBJ1-5 TRBV19 . . CASSASTDTNQPQHF TGTGCCAGTAGTGCCTCGACAGACACCAATCAGCCCCAGCATTTT
TRBJ2-5 TRBV15 . once CATSRDLDSGYF TGTGCCACCAGCAGAGATTTGGACAGTGGCTACTTC
TRBJ2-7 TRBV4-3 TRBD2 once CASSQGASGVYEQYF TGCGCCAGCAGCCAAGGAGCTAGCGGGGTATACGAGCAGTACTTC
TRBJ2-5 TRBV5-4 TRBD2 . CASSLILAGGETQYF TGTGCCAGCAGCCTAATTCTAGCGGGAGGAGAGACCCAGTACTTC
TRBJ2-1 TRBV5-1 TRBD2 . CASSLEGLGGVNEQFF TGCGCCAGCAGCTTGGAGGGACTAGGGGGGGTCAATGAGCAGTTCTTC
TRBJ1-1 TRBV7-2 . . CASSSSRQPGTEAFF TGTGCCAGCAGCTCCTCGCGGCAACCGGGGACTGAAGCTTTCTTT
TRBJ2-5 TRBV5-1 . . CASSYQPGRGEETQYF TGCGCCAGCAGCTACCAACCCGGGCGGGGAGAAGAGACCCAGTACTTC
TRBJ2-1 TRBV6-4 . . CASSDQRSSSYNEQFF TGTGCCAGCAGTGACCAACGGAGTAGCTCCTACAATGAGCAGTTCTTC
TRBJ1-2 TRBV5-4 TRBD1 few CASSFGQANYGYTF TGTGCCAGCAGTTTTGGACAGGCTAACTATGGCTACACCTTC
TRBJ1-6 TRBV9 . few CASSPWPGANSPLHF TGTGCCAGCAGCCCCTGGCCGGGAGCTAATTCACCCCTCCACTTT
TRBJ2-2 TRBV9 TRBD2 . CASSFSGMNTGELFF TGTGCCAGCAGCTTTAGCGGGATGAACACCGGGGAGCTGTTTTTT
TRBJ2-7 TRBV9 TRBD1 . CASSPQTGFHEQYF TGTGCCAGCAGCCCTCAGACAGGGTTTCACGAGCAGTACTTC
TRBJ2-4 TRBV19 TRBD2 . CASKTRGGKNIQYF TGTGCCAGTAAAACCCGGGGGGGCAAAAACATTCAGTACTTC
TRBJ2-5 TRBV5-1 . . CASSLISRQETQYF TGCGCCAGCAGCTTGATTTCCAGACAAGAGACCCAGTACTTC
TRBJ1-1 TRBV6-5 . . CASTSVRENTEAFF TGTGCCAGCACTAGCGTACGGGAGAACACTGAAGCTTTCTTT
TRBJ1-5 TRBV5-1 TRBD1 . CASSVTGDQPQHF TGCGCCAGCAGCGTAACAGGGGATCAGCCCCAGCATTTT
TRBJ2-3 TRBV10-1 . . CASSGQDRLPDTQYF TGCGCCAGCAGTGGACAGGACAGATTACCAGATACGCAGTATTTT
TRBJ2-1 TRBV7-8 TRBD2 . CASTFAVGLAEGEQFF TGTGCCAGCACCTTCGCGGTGGGACTAGCGGAGGGTGAGCAGTTCTTC
TRBJ1-3 TRBV6-6 . . CASSLGQPPTIYF TGTGCCAGCAGCTTGGGGCAGCCCCCCACCATATATTTT
TRBJ1-2 TRBV27 . . CASHRGNPNYGYTF TGTGCCAGTCATAGGGGGAACCCCAACTATGGCTACACCTTC
TRBJ1-1 TRBV18 . few CACGPIHTEAFF TGTGCCTGCGGCCCCATTCACACTGAAGCTTTCTTT
TRBJ1-1 TRBV12-3/TRBV12-4 TRBD1 . CASSFQGAGQAFF TGTGCCAGCAGTTTCCAGGGGGCAGGGCAAGCTTTCTTT
TRBJ1-6 TRBV18 TRBD1 . CASSPRDRDSPLHF TGTGCCAGCTCACCTAGGGACAGGGACTCACCCCTCCACTTT
TRBJ2-1 TRBV27 TRBD2 . CASSLWVGLAGYNEQFF TGTGCCAGCAGTTTATGGGTAGGACTAGCGGGTTACAATGAGCAGTTCTTC
TRBJ2-1 TRBV5-1 . . CASSLSGEQFF TGCGCCAGCAGCTTGTCGGGTGAGCAGTTCTTC
TRBJ2-7 TRBV9 TRBD1 . CASSATGGLYEQYF TGTGCCAGCAGCGCGACAGGGGGCCTCTACGAGCAGTACTTC